These 27 T cell receptor beta chains originate from one sample sequenced in a study of CD8+ T cells in alopecia areata (dated by TCRdb to between 2018 and 2020). This specimen's time point label, per the study, means: baseline before oral tofacitinib. Library construction relied on the immunoSEQ multiplex PCR assay. To provide template for TCR sequencing, every sample had RNA extracted and reverse transcribed into cDNA. Imported from immuneACCESS, the table was reduced by TCRdb to in-frame sequences with V and J called. These copies leave out some clones; in studies compared against another copy, an unresolved V gene accounts for under half, and the cause of the remainder is not known. Recorded for this sample are about 180,000 clones; roughly 60% of them occurred a single time. The ten top clones hold around 1.6% of the sample. The sequences come from CD4+ T cells sorted from blood, collected at week 0. The source of these receptors is a human donor with alopecia areata.

A single count supports this clone. V usage is TRBV29-1 and J usage is TRBJ1-2, with D unresolved. V lost 0 bases and J lost 5, with 22 bases in between. This CDR3 comprises 17 residues. CDR1 is SQVTM and CDR2 is ANQGSEA in the germline V gene. DNA for the CDR3: TGCAGCGTTGAAGATGCTGGGTCAGGTCGGGTAGCTTATGGCTACACCTTC. Translating it yields CSVEDAGSGRVAYGYTF. Full variable domain (outside the CDR3, taken from reference TRBV29-1 and TRBJ1-2): SAVISQKPSRDICQRGTSLTIQCQVDSQVTMMFWYRQQPGQSLTLIATANQGSEATYESGFVIDKFPISRPNLTFSTLTVSNMSPEDSSIYLCSVEDAGSGRVAYGYTFGSGTRLTVV.

This chain uses TRBV30 with TRBJ1-4; 8 nucleotides align to TRBD1. Germline V gene data show CDR1 as GTSNPN and CDR2 as SVGIG (reference sequence). The CDR3 is 14 residues long. The J segment lost 8 bases and the V segment lost 3 bases, leaving 8 bases of the junction unmatched. The CDR3, as DNA: TGTGCCTGGAGATATGCAGGGGGCTGGGAAAAACTGTTTTTT. Translating gives CAWRYAGGWEKLFF.

In this sample, this clone turned up a few times. The chain couples TRBV29-1 to TRBJ2-3, with 7 positions matching TRBD1. Trimming removed 4 bases from V and 0 bases from J; junction bases left unmatched: 7. Germline CDR1 and CDR2: SQVTM and ANQGSEA. This CDR3 is built from 15 residues. DNA of the CDR3: TGCAGCGTTGTACGAGGGGGCGGGAGCACAGATACGCAGTATTTT. It encodes CSVVRGGGSTDTQYF.

This clone was detected only a few times. This chain connects TRBV29-1 to TRBJ2-7; TRBD2 matches 7 bases. Germline V gene sequence: CDR1 SQVTM, CDR2 ANQGSEA. J lost 4 bases, V lost 6 bases, and 9 bases had no gene match. The CDR3 loop spans 13 amino acids. The CDR3 coding sequence is TGCAGCGTGACTAGCATCGGGGGATACGAGCAGTACTTC. Protein sequence: CSVTSIGGYEQYF.

This clone was observed once. The chain combines TRBV10-2 with TRBJ2-2; D possibly uses TRBD1 or TRBD2 (7 bases each). The V and J ends lost 6 bases and 5 bases respectively, with 13 bases between them. Per the germline V gene, CDR1 is WSHSY and CDR2 is SAAADI. The CDR3 sequence is 14 residues long. CDR3 DNA: TGCGCCAGCAGGACAGGGAGGGGGACCGGGGAGCTGTTTTTT. This codes for CASRTGRGTGELFF.

The V call is TRBV30, the J call TRBJ1-1; 7 bases align to TRBD1. V shed 1 base and J 13 bases; nucleotides not matched to a gene: 6. The CDR3 is 11 residues long. Germline V gives CDR1 GTSNPN, CDR2 SVGIG (reference sequence). Written as DNA, the CDR3 is TGTGCCTGGAGTGGGGACAGATCACTTTTCTTT. Translating it yields CAWSGDRSLFF. The variable domain in full, with the rest retrieved from reference TRBV30 and TRBJ1-1, is SQTIHQWPATLVQPVGSPLSLECTVEGTSNPNLYWYRQAAGRGLQLLFYSVGIGQISSEVPQNLSASRPQDRQFILSSKKLLLSDSGFYLCAWSGDRSLFFGQGTRLTVV.

CDR3 DNA sequence: TGCGCCAGCAGCTTCCAGACAGGGACCACCGGGGAGCTGTTTTTT. It encodes CASSFQTGTTGELFF. The chain uses TRBV5-1 and TRBJ2-2; TRBD1 matches at 7 bases. This CDR3 contains 15 residues. Germline loops: CDR1 SGHRS, CDR2 YFSETQ. V was pared by 2 bases and J by 4 bases, with 5 bases of the junction left unmatched.

This clone came up a few times. CDR3 in DNA: TGTGCCAGCTCACCACACGCAGACTATGGCTACACCTTC. Its protein is CASSPHADYGYTF. This chain links TRBV18 with TRBJ1-2; D is unclear. V was trimmed by 1 base and J by 3 bases, leaving 6 bases between them. The CDR3 totals 13 residues. Per germline, CDR1 KGHSH and CDR2 LQKENI.

J is TRBJ2-5 and V is TRBV11-1, with D possibly matching TRBD1 (6 bases). The CDR3 has 14 residues. Germline CDR1 and CDR2: SGHAT and FQDESV (reference sequence). V was pared by 3 bases and J by 5 bases, with 13 bases between. In DNA, the CDR3 is TGTGCCAGCAGCTTCAGGGGTACTCGGGAGACCCAGTACTTC. It specifies CASSFRGTRETQYF.

Of note for this clone: The identical CDR3 is also encoded by other nucleotide sequences in the sample. CDR3 sequence: CASSLPGYEQYF. CDR3 DNA: TGTGCCAGCAGCTTGCCGGGATACGAGCAGTACTTC. The V call is TRBV5-4, the J call TRBJ2-7; possibly TRBD2 for D (5 bases). CDR1 and CDR2 (germline): SGHNT, YYREEE (reference sequence). The CDR3 runs to 12 residues. Trimming shortened V by 1 base and J by 4 bases, and 6 bases separated the two germline ends. The full variable domain, its missing parts supplied by reference TRBV5-4 and TRBJ2-7, is ETGVTQSPTHLIKTRGQQVTLRCSSQSGHNTVSWYQQALGQGPQFIFQYYREEENGRGNFPPRFSGLQFPNYSSELNVNALELDDSALYLCASSLPGYEQYFGPGTRLTVT.

The V gene is TRBV7-9, the J gene TRBJ1-1; tentatively, D is TRBD1 (5 bases). CDR1 and CDR2 from the germline V gene are SEHNR and FQNEAQ (reference sequence). V shed 5 bases and J shed 6 bases, with 19 bases lying between them. The CDR3 length is 15 residues. CDR3 residues: CASSPGNGPRAEAFF. CDR3 nucleotides: TGTGCCAGCAGCCCAGGGAATGGGCCTAGGGCTGAAGCTTTCTTT.

V usage is TRBV14 and J usage is TRBJ2-5; D remains unclear. Deletions cut 0 bases from V and 2 bases from J, with 10 bases between. The CDR3 has 15 amino acids. From germline, CDR1 is SGHDN and CDR2 FVKESK. The CDR3 DNA sequence: TGTGCCAGCAGCCAAGATAATAGGGCGCAAGAGACCCAGTACTTC. As protein: CASSQDNRAQETQYF.

The J gene is TRBJ2-7, the V gene TRBV29-1, with a tentative D call TRBD1 (6 bases). The germline CDR1 and CDR2 sequences are SQVTM and ANQGSEA. V was clipped by 4 bases and J by 2 bases, with 15 bases between them. This CDR3 has 14 amino acids. CDR3 DNA: TGCAGCGTTGGTCTTCTGACAGGTACCTACGAGCAGTACTTC. This translates into CSVGLLTGTYEQYF.

J is TRBJ2-7 and V is TRBV7-6; TRBD1 matches 9 bases. J lost 1 base, V lost 0 bases, and 10 bases had no gene match. Germline V gives CDR1 SGHVS, CDR2 FNYEAQ. The CDR3 consists of 18 residues. As DNA, the CDR3 is TGTGCCAGCAGCTTAGCAAGGTCAACAGGGACAGGGTCCTACGAGCAGTACTTC. As protein: CASSLARSTGTGSYEQYF.

This clone was counted a few times. The chain links TRBV30 to TRBJ1-5; possible D gene TRBD1, 6 bases. The ends were cut back, 1 base at V and 6 bases at J, with 13 bases in the middle. This CDR3 has 14 residues. CDR1 and CDR2 from the germline V gene are GTSNPN and SVGIG (reference sequence). The DNA for the CDR3 is TGTGCCTGGAGTGCGGGGGGCAGACGTCAGCCCCAGCATTTT. It is translated as CAWSAGGRRQPQHF.

V is TRBV29-1 and J is TRBJ1-1; 7 bases line up with TRBD1. The trim removed 7 bases at V and 0 bases at J, leaving 5 bases unmatched. Germline assignment: CDR1 SQVTM and CDR2 ANQGSEA. The CDR3 is 13 amino acids. The CDR3 reads CSAQGQMNTEAFF. The DNA of the CDR3 is TGCAGCGCACAGGGACAGATGAACACTGAAGCTTTCTTT.

This clone was seen more than once but under ten times. The chain has TRBV5-1 and TRBJ1-1; no clear D gene. V was cut by 0 bases and J by 3 bases, with 6 bases left in between. The CDR3 runs to 13 residues. Germline V CDR1 and CDR2: SGHRS, YFSETQ. The CDR3 nucleotides are TGCGCCAGCAGCTTGGCCGAGGACACTGAAGCTTTCTTT. Translating gives CASSLAEDTEAFF.

The chain links TRBV29-1 to TRBJ1-1; D not resolved. Germline loops: CDR1 SQVTM, CDR2 ANQGSEA. The V and J ends lost 2 bases and 3 bases respectively, with 10 bases between them. The CDR3 loop spans 13 amino acids. Here the CDR3 reads CSVERMLDTEAFF. Written as DNA, the CDR3 is TGCAGCGTTGAAAGGATGCTTGACACTGAAGCTTTCTTT.

The DNA of the CDR3 is TGCGCCAGCAGCCTGGGACAGGGAAGTTCACCCCTCCACTTT. Protein: CASSLGQGSSPLHF. This chain joins TRBV5-1 and TRBJ1-6, with TRBD1 matching 9 bases. The CDR3 runs to 14 residues. With 4 bases clipped from V and 9 bases from J, the junction kept 5 bases outside the gene matches. Per germline, CDR1 SGHRS and CDR2 YFSETQ.

There are a few counts of this clone. V usage is TRBV29-1 and J usage is TRBJ1-2, with 7 bases identical to TRBD1. Germline lookup yields CDR1 SQVTM and CDR2 ANQGSEA. This CDR3 has 12 amino acids. Trimming at V came to 6 bases and at J to 2 bases, leaving 3 bases not matched to a gene. For the CDR3, the DNA is TGCAGCGTGGGGACAGTAAACTATGGCTACACCTTC. Translated: CSVGTVNYGYTF.

CDR3 protein: CAWSIGGEQYF. DNA for the CDR3: TGTGCCTGGAGTATCGGGGGTGAGCAGTACTTC. The chain recombines TRBV30 with TRBJ2-7; D may be TRBD2 (6 bases). V lost 2 bases to trimming and J lost 7 bases, with 9 bases between them. This CDR3 has 11 residues. Germline V gives CDR1 GTSNPN, CDR2 SVGIG (reference sequence).

This clone occurred a few times. The rearrangement uses TRBV7-2 and TRBJ1-1; D not certain. CDR3 length: 13 residues. Per the germline V gene, CDR1 is SGHTA and CDR2 is FQGNSA. The V end lost 3 bases, the J end lost 0 bases, and 5 bases lay between the germline ends. CDR3 coding DNA: TGTGCCAGCAGCTTCGGCATGAACACTGAAGCTTTCTTT. Translating gives CASSFGMNTEAFF.

The gene calls are TRBV5-6 and TRBJ2-6; tentative D call: TRBD1 (6 bases). The CDR3 is made up of 16 amino acids. V was trimmed by 1 base and J by 2 bases, leaving 10 bases between them. Per germline, CDR1 SGHDT and CDR2 YYEEEE. The CDR3 sequence is CASSLFAGAGANVLTF. CDR3 sequence (DNA): TGTGCCAGCAGCTTGTTCGCAGGGGCTGGGGCCAACGTCCTGACTTTC.

This clone has a handful of counts. This sequence joins TRBV10-3 and TRBJ1-2, with D possibly being TRBD1 (5 bases). Trimming cost V 0 bases and J 6 bases, with 14 bases left between them. Germline loops: CDR1 ENHRY, CDR2 SYGVKD. This CDR3 has 15 residues. CDR3 sequence reads: CAISESPEGFDGYTF. The CDR3 DNA reads TGTGCCATCAGTGAGTCACCGGAGGGGTTTGATGGCTACACCTTC.

The rearrangement joins TRBV27 to TRBJ2-2; D unclear. The germline CDR1 and CDR2 sequences are MNHEY and SMNVEV (reference sequence). Trimming removed 2 bases from V and 6 bases from J, with 7 bases in between. The CDR3 sequence is 13 residues long. In DNA form, the CDR3 reads TGTGCCAGCAGTTTAGTGGCCGCCGGGGAGCTGTTTTTT. Residues: CASSLVAAGELFF.

The gene calls are TRBV29-1 and TRBJ2-7, with D tentatively TRBD1 (5 bases). V lost 3 bases and J lost 1, with 10 bases in between. Germline CDR1 and CDR2: SQVTM and ANQGSEA. The CDR3 runs 13 residues. CDR3 DNA sequence: TGCAGCGTTGAGGGGCGACTTTCCTACGAGCAGTACTTC. The encoded protein is CSVEGRLSYEQYF.

The chain has TRBV4-1 and TRBJ1-1, with D unclear. Trimming pared 7 bases from V and 1 base from J, leaving 4 bases between. Germline-derived CDR1 and CDR2 are MGHRA and YSYEKL. CDR3 length equals 11 residues. The CDR3 DNA sequence: TGCGCCAGCAAGGGGAACACTGAAGCTTTCTTT. This sequence encodes CASKGNTEAFF.